A selection of T cell receptor beta chains follows, all from one sample in a study of cytomegalovirus exposure and HLA in healthy donors. Clones were sequenced by immunoSEQ multiplex PCR, and TCRdb holds only the in-frame ones, with some missing. The table records hundreds of thousands of clones, 70% to 85% of them present only once. Sequenced: PBMCs. Receptors were obtained from a woman in her thirties or forties in good health and CMV-seronegative. The CDR3 runs from the conserved cysteine through the conserved F or W. Each record gives: V gene, J gene, CDR3 protein.

V gene: TRBV4-2; J gene: TRBJ1-3; CDR3 protein: CASSQESPAGGFSGNTIYF
V gene: TRBV5-1; J gene: TRBJ1-3; CDR3 protein: CASSLGAEGNTIYF
V gene: TRBV2; J gene: TRBJ2-3; CDR3 protein: CATLAGGTDTQYF
V gene: TRBV13; J gene: TRBJ1-2; CDR3 protein: CASSLRQGRNGYTF
V gene: TRBV7-8; J gene: TRBJ1-2; CDR3 protein: CASSPRPPRGQDGYTF
V gene: TRBV4-2; J gene: TRBJ1-5; CDR3 protein: CASSKESGQRYQPQHF
V gene: TRBV19; J gene: TRBJ1-5; CDR3 protein: CATSIGGAHQPQHF
V gene: TRBV18; J gene: TRBJ1-1; CDR3 protein: CASSLSTGPNEAFF
V gene: TRBV7-2; J gene: TRBJ2-5; CDR3 protein: CASSRDSGGQETQYF
V gene: TRBV19; J gene: TRBJ1-2; CDR3 protein: CASSGGTLNGYTF
V gene: TRBV19; J gene: TRBJ2-1; CDR3 protein: CASSKRFRGDLYNEQFF
V gene: TRBV15; J gene: TRBJ1-4; CDR3 protein: CATSRDSNLGELFF
V gene: TRBV9; J gene: TRBJ1-2; CDR3 protein: CASSADSLNGYTF
V gene: TRBV18; J gene: TRBJ1-3; CDR3 protein: CASSPKQGALGNTIYF
V gene: TRBV11-2; J gene: TRBJ1-6; CDR3 protein: CASSLDSSPLHF
V gene: TRBV28; J gene: TRBJ1-2; CDR3 protein: CASSKDSRNYGYTF
V gene: TRBV11-2; J gene: TRBJ1-1; CDR3 protein: CASSLAGLTEAFF
V gene: TRBV25-1; J gene: TRBJ1-2; CDR3 protein: CASSRQGEGYGYTF
V gene: TRBV7-2; J gene: TRBJ2-7; CDR3 protein: CASSLIQGAVYEQYF
V gene: TRBV19; J gene: TRBJ2-3; CDR3 protein: CASSITLAGGSTDTQYF
V gene: TRBV6-6; J gene: TRBJ1-6; CDR3 protein: CASSSQGDSPLHF
V gene: TRBV2; J gene: TRBJ2-5; CDR3 protein: CASTYYQETQYF
V gene: TRBV7-9; J gene: TRBJ1-6; CDR3 protein: CASSKTGENSPLHF
V gene: TRBV19; J gene: TRBJ2-7; CDR3 protein: CASTDRDYEQYF
V gene: TRBV5-1; J gene: TRBJ2-2; CDR3 protein: CASSFGSNTGELFF
V gene: TRBV5-8; J gene: TRBJ1-5; CDR3 protein: CASSFTENQPQHF
V gene: TRBV6-1; J gene: TRBJ1-6; CDR3 protein: CASRSTGLNSPLHF
V gene: TRBV11-2; J gene: TRBJ2-1; CDR3 protein: CASSPHNEQFF
V gene: TRBV7-9; J gene: TRBJ2-5; CDR3 protein: CASDGETQYF
V gene: TRBV27; J gene: TRBJ1-5; CDR3 protein: CASSIRGSNQPQHF
V gene: TRBV6-5; J gene: TRBJ1-5; CDR3 protein: CASSYSSGSLSQHF
V gene: TRBV30; J gene: TRBJ2-3; CDR3 protein: CASVLWGGVTDTQYF
V gene: TRBV11-2; J gene: TRBJ1-2; CDR3 protein: CASSLQGSISGYTF
V gene: TRBV5-1; J gene: TRBJ1-1; CDR3 protein: CASSLGTGVVRGAFF
V gene: TRBV5-1; J gene: TRBJ1-3; CDR3 protein: CASSLGASSGNTIYF